One sample yielded the 3 T cell receptor beta chains listed below, sequenced in a study of blood T cell repertoires in COVID-19 (dated by TCRdb to the early 2020s). Library creation used the immunoSEQ multiplex PCR assay. TCRdb carries this immuneACCESS record with in-frame sequences only. Its versions omit some clonotypes, under half of them owing to an unresolved V gene in the studies checked, with the rest unexplained. This sample is represented by approximately 120,000 clones; approximately 83% of them were singletons. The ten biggest clones cover 18% of the sample. Sequencing was carried out using peripheral blood. The source is a woman aged 45-60 years who had recovered from COVID-19.

The chain is built from TRBV30 and TRBJ1-2; TRBD1 might be the D (6 bases). Trimming removed 5 bases at V and 1 base at J, with 14 bases between. Looked up from germline, CDR1 is GTSNPN and CDR2 is SVGIG (reference sequence). This CDR3 contains 14 residues. CDR3 coding DNA: TGTGCCTGGGACAGGATTCGTCTTAACTATGGCTACACCTTC. As protein: CAWDRIRLNYGYTF.

The V call is TRBV29-1, the J call TRBJ1-2, with 10 bases fitting TRBD1. The CDR3 sequence is 14 residues long. V dropped 6 bases and J dropped 5; count of bases not matched to a gene: 9. Germline-derived CDR1 and CDR2 are SQVTM and ANQGSEA. CDR3 residues: CSVEDRGKGYGYTF. In DNA form, the CDR3 reads TGCAGCGTAGAGGACAGGGGGAAAGGGTATGGCTACACCTTC.

The rearrangement joins TRBV5-8 to TRBJ1-2, with a possible D match to TRBD1 (6 bases). The CDR3 sequence is 15 residues long. With 0 bases removed from V and 4 bases from J, the gap between germline ends came to 13 bases. The V gene's germline CDR1 is SGHTS and CDR2 YDEGEE. CDR3 nucleotide sequence: TGTGCCAGCAGCTTGGACAGGGTACTAGGCTATGGCTACACCTTC. Protein: CASSLDRVLGYGYTF.